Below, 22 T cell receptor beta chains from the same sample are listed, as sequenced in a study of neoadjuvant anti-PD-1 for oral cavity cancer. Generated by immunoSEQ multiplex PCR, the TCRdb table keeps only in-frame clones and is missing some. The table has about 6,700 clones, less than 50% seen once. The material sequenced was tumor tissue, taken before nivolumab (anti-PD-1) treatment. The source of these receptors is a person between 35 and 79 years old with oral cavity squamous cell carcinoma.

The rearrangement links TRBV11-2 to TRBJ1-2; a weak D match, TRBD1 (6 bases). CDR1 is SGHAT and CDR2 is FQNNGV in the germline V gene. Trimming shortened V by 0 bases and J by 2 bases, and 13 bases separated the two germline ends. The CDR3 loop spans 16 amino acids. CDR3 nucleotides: TGTGCCAGCAGCTTAGAGGTCAGGGGAAGAAACTATGGCTACACCTTC. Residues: CASSLEVRGRNYGYTF.

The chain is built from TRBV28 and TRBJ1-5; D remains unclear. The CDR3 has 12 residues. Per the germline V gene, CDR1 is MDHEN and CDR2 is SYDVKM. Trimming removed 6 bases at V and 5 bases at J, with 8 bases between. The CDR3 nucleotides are TGTGCCAGCAGCCTACCATATCAGCCCCAGCATTTT. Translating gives CASSLPYQPQHF.

CDR3 in DNA: TGTGCCAGCATACTAGCGGGGCTTCCGGTGAATGAGCAGTTCTTC. This translates into CASILAGLPVNEQFF. The chain uses TRBV7-9 and TRBJ2-1, with 10 bases lining up with TRBD2. This CDR3 region has 15 residues. Germline values: CDR1 SEHNR, CDR2 FQNEAQ (reference sequence). Trimming cost V 7 bases and J 7 bases; bases outside gene matches: 10.

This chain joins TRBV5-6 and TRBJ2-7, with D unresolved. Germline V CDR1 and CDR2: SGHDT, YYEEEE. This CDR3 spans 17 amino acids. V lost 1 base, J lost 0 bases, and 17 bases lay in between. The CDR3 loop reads CASSLLEWATSSYEQYF. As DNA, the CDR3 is TGTGCCAGCAGCTTGTTAGAATGGGCCACCAGCTCCTACGAGCAGTACTTC.

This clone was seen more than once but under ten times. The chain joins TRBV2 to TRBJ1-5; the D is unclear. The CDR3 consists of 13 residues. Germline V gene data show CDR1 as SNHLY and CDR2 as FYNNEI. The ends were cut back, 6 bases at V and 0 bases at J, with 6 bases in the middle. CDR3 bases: TGTGCCAGCAGGGCAGATAGCAATCAGCCCCAGCATTTT. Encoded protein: CASRADSNQPQHF.

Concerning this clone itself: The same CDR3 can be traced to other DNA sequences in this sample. The CDR3 DNA is TGTGCCAGCAGCCCCCCAGCGGGGGGCGGGGATACGCAGTATTTT. Translated: CASSPPAGGGDTQYF. The chain links TRBV7-2 to TRBJ2-3; the match to TRBD2 covers 9 bases. CDR1 and CDR2 from the germline V gene are SGHTA and FQGNSA. Trimming at V came to 5 bases and at J to 6 bases, leaving 9 bases not matched to a gene. The CDR3 spans 15 residues.

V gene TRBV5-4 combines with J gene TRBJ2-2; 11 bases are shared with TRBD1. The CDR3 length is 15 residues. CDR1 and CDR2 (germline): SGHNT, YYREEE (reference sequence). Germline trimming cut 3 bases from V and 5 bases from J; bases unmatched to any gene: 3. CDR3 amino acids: CASSYGTGGTGELFF. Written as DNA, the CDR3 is TGTGCCAGCAGCTACGGGACAGGGGGAACCGGGGAGCTGTTTTTT.

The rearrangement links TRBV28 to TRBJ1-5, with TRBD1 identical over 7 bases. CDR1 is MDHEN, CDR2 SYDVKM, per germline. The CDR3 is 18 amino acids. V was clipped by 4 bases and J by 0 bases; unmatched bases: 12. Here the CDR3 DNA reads TGTGCCAGCAGTTCACTCAGGGACAGAAGATATAGCAATCAGCCCCAGCATTTT. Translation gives CASSSLRDRRYSNQPQHF. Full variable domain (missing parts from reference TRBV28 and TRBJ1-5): DVKVTQSSRYLVKRTGEKVFLECVQDMDHENMFWYRQDPGLGLRLIYFSYDVKMKEKGDIPEGYSVSREKKERFSLILESASTNQTSMYLCASSSLRDRRYSNQPQHFGDGTRLSIL.

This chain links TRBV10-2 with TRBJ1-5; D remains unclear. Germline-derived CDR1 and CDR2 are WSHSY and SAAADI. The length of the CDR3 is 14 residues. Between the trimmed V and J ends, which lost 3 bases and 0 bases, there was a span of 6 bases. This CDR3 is CASSEGLSNQPQHF. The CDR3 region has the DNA TGCGCCAGCAGTGAAGGGCTTAGCAATCAGCCCCAGCATTTT.

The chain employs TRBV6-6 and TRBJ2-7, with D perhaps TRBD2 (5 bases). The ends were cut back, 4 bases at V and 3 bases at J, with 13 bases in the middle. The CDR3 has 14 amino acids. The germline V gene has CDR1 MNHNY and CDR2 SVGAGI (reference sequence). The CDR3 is CASSSLGRGYEQYF. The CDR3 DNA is TGTGCCAGCAGTTCCTTAGGACGGGGCTACGAGCAGTACTTC.

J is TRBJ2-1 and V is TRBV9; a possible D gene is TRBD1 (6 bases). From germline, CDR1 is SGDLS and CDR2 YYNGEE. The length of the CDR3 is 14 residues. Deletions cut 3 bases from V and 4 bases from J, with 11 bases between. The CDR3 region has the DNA TGTGCCAGCAGCGAGAGGGACACTTACAATGAGCAGTTCTTC. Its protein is CASSERDTYNEQFF.

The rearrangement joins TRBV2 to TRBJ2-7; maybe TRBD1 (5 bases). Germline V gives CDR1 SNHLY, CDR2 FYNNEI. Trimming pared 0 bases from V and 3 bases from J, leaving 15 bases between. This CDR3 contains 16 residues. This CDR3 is CASSEALPPRVYEQYF. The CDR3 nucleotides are TGTGCCAGCAGTGAAGCGCTTCCCCCCAGGGTCTACGAGCAGTACTTC.

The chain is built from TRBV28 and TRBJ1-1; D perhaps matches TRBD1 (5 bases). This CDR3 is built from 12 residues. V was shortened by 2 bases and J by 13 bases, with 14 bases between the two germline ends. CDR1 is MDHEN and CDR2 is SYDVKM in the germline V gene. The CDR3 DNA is TGTGCCAGCAGTTTAGGGGCAGTTAGGGTTTTCTTT. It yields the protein CASSLGAVRVFF.

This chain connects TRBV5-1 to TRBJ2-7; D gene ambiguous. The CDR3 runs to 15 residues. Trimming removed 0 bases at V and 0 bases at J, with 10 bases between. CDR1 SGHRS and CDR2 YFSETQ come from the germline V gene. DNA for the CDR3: TGCGCCAGCAGCTTGGGATTAACACCCTCCTACGAGCAGTACTTC. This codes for CASSLGLTPSYEQYF.

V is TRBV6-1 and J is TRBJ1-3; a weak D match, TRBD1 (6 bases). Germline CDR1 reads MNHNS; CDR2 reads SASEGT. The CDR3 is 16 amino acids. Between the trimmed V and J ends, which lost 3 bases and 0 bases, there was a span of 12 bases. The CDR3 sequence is CASSDRQVNSGNTIYF. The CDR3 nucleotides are TGTGCCAGCAGTGACAGACAGGTGAACTCTGGAAACACCATATATTTT.

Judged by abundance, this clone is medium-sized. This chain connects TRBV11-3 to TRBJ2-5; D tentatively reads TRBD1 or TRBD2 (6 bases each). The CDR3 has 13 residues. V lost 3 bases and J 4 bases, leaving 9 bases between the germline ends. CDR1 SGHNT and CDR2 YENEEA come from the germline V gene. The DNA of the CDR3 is TGTGCCAGCAGCTTGGGGGGCGGAGAGACCCAGTACTTC. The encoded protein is CASSLGGGETQYF.

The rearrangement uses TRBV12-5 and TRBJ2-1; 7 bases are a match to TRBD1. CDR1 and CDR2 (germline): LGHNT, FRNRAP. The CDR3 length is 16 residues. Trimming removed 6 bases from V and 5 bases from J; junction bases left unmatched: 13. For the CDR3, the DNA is TGTGCTAGTGGACCCGAGGGACAGCCGCCCCACAATGAGCAGTTCTTC. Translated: CASGPEGQPPHNEQFF. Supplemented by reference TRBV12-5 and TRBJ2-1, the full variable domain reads DARVTQTPRHKVTEMGQEVTMRCQPILGHNTVFWYRQTMMQGLELLAYFRNRAPLDDSGMPKDRFSAEMPDATLATLKIQPSEPRDSAVYFCASGPEGQPPHNEQFFGPGTRLTVL.

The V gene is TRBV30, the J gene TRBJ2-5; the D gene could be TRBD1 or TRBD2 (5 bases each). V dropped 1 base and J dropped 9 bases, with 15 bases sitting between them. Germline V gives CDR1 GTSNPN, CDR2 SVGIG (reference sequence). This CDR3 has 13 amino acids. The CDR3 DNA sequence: TGTGCCTGGAGTGACGGGGCGAAGGTGTCCCAGTACTTC. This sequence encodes CAWSDGAKVSQYF.

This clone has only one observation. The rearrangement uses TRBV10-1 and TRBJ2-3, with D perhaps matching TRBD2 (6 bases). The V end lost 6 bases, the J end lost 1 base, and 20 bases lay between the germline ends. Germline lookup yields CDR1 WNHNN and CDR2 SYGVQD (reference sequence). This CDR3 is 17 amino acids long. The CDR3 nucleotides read TGCGCCAGCAGGGGAAGATTTGGTGGAGGGGGCACAGATACGCAGTATTTT. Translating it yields CASRGRFGGGGTDTQYF.

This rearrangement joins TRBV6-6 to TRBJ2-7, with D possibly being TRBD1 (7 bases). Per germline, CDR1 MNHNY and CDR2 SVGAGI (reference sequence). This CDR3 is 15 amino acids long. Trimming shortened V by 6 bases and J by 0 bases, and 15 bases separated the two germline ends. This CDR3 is CASRNRGLSSYEQYF. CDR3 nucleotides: TGTGCCAGCAGGAACAGGGGACTTAGCTCCTACGAGCAGTACTTC.

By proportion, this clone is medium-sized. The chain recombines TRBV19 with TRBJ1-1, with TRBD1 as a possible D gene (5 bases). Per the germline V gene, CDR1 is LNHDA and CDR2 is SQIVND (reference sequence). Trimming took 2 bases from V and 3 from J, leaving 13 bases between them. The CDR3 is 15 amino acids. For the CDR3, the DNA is TGTGCCAGTAGTATATGGGGCGATGGGGACACTGAAGCTTTCTTT. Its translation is CASSIWGDGDTEAFF.

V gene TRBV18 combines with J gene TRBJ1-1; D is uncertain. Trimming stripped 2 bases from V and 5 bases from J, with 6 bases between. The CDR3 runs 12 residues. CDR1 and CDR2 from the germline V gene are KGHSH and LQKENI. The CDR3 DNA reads TGTGCCAGCTCACCAAGTGGGACTGAAGCTTTCTTT. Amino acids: CASSPSGTEAFF.